Presented here are 23 T cell receptor beta chains from one specimen sequenced in a study of cytomegalovirus exposure and HLA in healthy donors. Clones were read by immunoSEQ multiplex PCR, and TCRdb kept only the in-frame ones, dropping some. The data contain 100,000 to 150,000 clones, approximately 95% of them seen just once; the ten biggest clones take up about 1.7%. The sequencing input was PBMCs. The receptors originated from a man aged 18 to 29 in good health and CMV-seronegative.

This chain connects TRBV19 to TRBJ2-3, with D tentatively TRBD2 (6 bases). Trimming removed 1 base at V and 3 bases at J, with 11 bases between. CDR3 length equals 15 residues. The germline V gene encodes CDR1 LNHDA and CDR2 SQIVND (reference sequence). The CDR3 protein is CASSIAGVLTDTQYF. Here the CDR3 DNA reads TGTGCCAGTAGTATAGCGGGAGTCTTAACAGATACGCAGTATTTT.

J is TRBJ1-5 and V is TRBV19, with a possible D match to TRBD1 (5 bases). Trimming left V 11 bases short and J 1 base short, with 18 bases between. From germline, CDR1 is LNHDA and CDR2 SQIVND (reference sequence). The CDR3 runs 15 residues. The CDR3 DNA reads TGTGCCGCCCAACAATCCGGGGGGAGCAATCAGCCCCAGCATTTT. This codes for CAAQQSGGSNQPQHF.

The chain employs TRBV28 and TRBJ2-2; perhaps TRBD1 as D (6 bases). Trimming took off 6 bases at V and 3 bases at J, with 14 bases between the two ends. CDR1 and CDR2 from the germline V gene are MDHEN and SYDVKM. This CDR3 is built from 15 residues. CDR3 sequence reads: CASRKGDRDTGELFF. In DNA, the CDR3 is TGTGCCAGCAGAAAGGGGGATCGGGACACCGGGGAGCTGTTTTTT.

The rearrangement joins TRBV5-1 to TRBJ2-1, with unresolved D. The CDR3 has 18 residues. Germline lookup yields CDR1 SGHRS and CDR2 YFSETQ. The V and J ends lost 1 base and 0 bases respectively, with 17 bases between them. The CDR3 region has the DNA TGCGCCAGCAGCTTGACCCTTACCCGCGGAAGCTCCTACAATGAGCAGTTCTTC. Its translation is CASSLTLTRGSSYNEQFF.

The chain combines TRBV2 with TRBJ2-7; D remains ambiguous. The V end was cut by 4 bases, the J end by 0 bases, with 10 bases between. CDR3 length: 14 residues. Germline CDR1 reads SNHLY; CDR2 reads FYNNEI. CDR3 in amino acids: CASSGSLGSYEQYF. Written as DNA, the CDR3 is TGTGCCAGCAGTGGAAGCCTCGGCTCCTACGAGCAGTACTTC.

V and J are TRBV29-1 and TRBJ1-1; 7 bases agree with TRBD1. Germline CDR1 SQVTM, CDR2 ANQGSEA. This CDR3 spans 15 amino acids. The trim removed 5 bases at V and 4 bases at J, leaving 13 bases unmatched. The CDR3 DNA is TGCAGCGTTAATTCTGCGGGACAGAAGATCACTGAAGCTTTCTTT. It codes for CSVNSAGQKITEAFF.

The chain has TRBV7-9 and TRBJ2-5; weak D call: TRBD2 (5 bases). Per germline, CDR1 SEHNR and CDR2 FQNEAQ (reference sequence). Deletions cut 3 bases from V and 1 base from J, with 12 bases between. This CDR3 contains 15 residues. The CDR3 sequence: CASSFRGVAQETQYF. The CDR3 DNA reads TGTGCCAGCAGCTTCCGGGGAGTCGCCCAAGAGACCCAGTACTTC.

This clone was detected only once. The chain uses TRBV7-8 and TRBJ1-5; D is unresolved. The CDR3 sequence is 15 residues long. Trimming removed 3 bases at V and 3 bases at J, with 12 bases between. CDR1 SGHVS and CDR2 FQNEAQ come from the germline V gene. This chain's CDR3 is CASSFAGSFNQPQHF. In nucleotides, the CDR3 is TGTGCCAGCAGCTTTGCGGGGTCGTTCAATCAGCCCCAGCATTTT.

Only one count was recorded for this clone. The chain carries TRBV9 and TRBJ2-1; 10 bases are shared with TRBD2. Germline CDR1 reads SGDLS; CDR2 reads YYNGEE. Trimming took 7 bases from V and 10 from J; bases not matched to a gene: 11. The CDR3 spans 14 residues. CDR3 bases: TGTGCCAGCCGAGCCGGGACTAGCGCCACGGAGCAGTTCTTC. This sequence encodes CASRAGTSATEQFF.

The chain links TRBV9 to TRBJ2-7; D is possibly TRBD2 (7 bases). V was shortened by 3 bases and J by 2 bases, with 15 bases between the two germline ends. The CDR3 is 15 residues long. CDR1 SGDLS and CDR2 YYNGEE come from the germline V gene. Written as DNA, the CDR3 is TGTGCCAGCAGCGAGGGGGGGAACCCCGCCTACGAGCAGTACTTC. Protein: CASSEGGNPAYEQYF.

This clone was counted once. The chain has TRBV9 and TRBJ2-2; 10 positions agree with TRBD1. Germline V gene data show CDR1 as SGDLS and CDR2 as YYNGEE. V was pared by 0 bases and J by 7 bases, with 6 bases of the junction left unmatched. This CDR3 comprises 16 residues. The CDR3 region is CASSVEDRGTGGELFF. The CDR3 DNA follows: TGTGCCAGCAGCGTAGAGGACAGGGGGACGGGCGGGGAGCTGTTTTTT.

This chain joins TRBV7-3 and TRBJ1-1, with TRBD1 matching over 8 bases. The trim removed 5 bases at V and 0 bases at J, leaving 8 bases unmatched. The CDR3 is 16 amino acids. Germline V lookup: CDR1 SGHTA, CDR2 FQGTGA. CDR3 sequence reads: CASSRQGTLVNTEAFF. In DNA, the CDR3 is TGTGCCAGCAGCAGACAGGGGACCCTTGTGAACACTGAAGCTTTCTTT.

J is TRBJ2-7 and V is TRBV28; D possibly corresponds to TRBD1 (6 bases). The CDR3 length is 15 residues. CDR1 MDHEN and CDR2 SYDVKM come from the germline V gene. The V gene lost 6 bases and the J gene lost 2 bases, with 17 bases spanning the gap. The chain's CDR3 is CASRPWDKGAYEQYF. The DNA of the CDR3 is TGTGCCAGCAGACCCTGGGACAAAGGGGCCTACGAGCAGTACTTC.

The chain recombines TRBV6-4 with TRBJ2-7; maybe TRBD1 (5 bases). The germline V gene has CDR1 MRHNA and CDR2 SNTAGT. The CDR3 has 16 amino acids. Deletions cut 0 bases from V and 3 bases from J, with 15 bases between. In DNA, the CDR3 is TGTGCCAGCAGTGACTCAGGGGCGGACGTACTCTACGAGCAGTACTTC. Protein: CASSDSGADVLYEQYF.

The chain employs TRBV5-1 and TRBJ1-5; 8 bases line up with TRBD1. V was clipped by 1 base and J by 3 bases; unmatched bases: 9. There are 17 residues in the CDR3. Germline V gives CDR1 SGHRS, CDR2 YFSETQ. In DNA, the CDR3 is TGCGCCAGCAGCTTGACGGTTACAGGGGGGAACAATCAGCCCCAGCATTTT. It yields the protein CASSLTVTGGNNQPQHF.

This clone has more than one count but fewer than ten. This rearrangement joins TRBV6-5 to TRBJ2-7; 9 bases fit TRBD2. Trimming took 3 bases from V and 4 from J; bases not matched to a gene: 10. Germline V lookup: CDR1 MNHEY, CDR2 SVGAGI. This CDR3 contains 16 residues. CDR3 loop: CASSYSSGTYQYEQYF. The CDR3 bases are TGTGCCAGCAGTTATTCTAGCGGGACGTATCAGTACGAGCAGTACTTC.

The chain uses TRBV28 and TRBJ2-3, with 10 nucleotides matching TRBD1. Germline V gives CDR1 MDHEN, CDR2 SYDVKM. This CDR3 has 18 residues. With 6 bases clipped from V and 0 bases from J, the junction kept 12 bases outside the gene matches. The DNA of the CDR3 is TGTGCCAGCAGCCGAATCCGGGACAGGGGCCTTAGCACAGATACGCAGTATTTT. Translating it yields CASSRIRDRGLSTDTQYF.

V and J are TRBV19 and TRBJ2-7, with TRBD2 matching over 11 bases. Germline V gene data show CDR1 as LNHDA and CDR2 as SQIVND (reference sequence). After removal of 5 bases from V and 7 bases from J, the junction contained 10 bases not matched to a gene. The CDR3 runs to 15 residues. CDR3 sequence (DNA): TGTGCCAGTAGTTCCCCTAGCGGGAGGAAGAAAGAGCAGTACTTC. Translation: CASSSPSGRKKEQYF.

A single count supports this clone. The chain links TRBV7-3 to TRBJ2-1; 11 positions agree with TRBD2. The germline gives CDR1 SGHTA, CDR2 FQGTGA. CDR3 size: 15 residues. V lost 4 bases to trimming and J lost 8 bases; unmatched junction nucleotides: 7. CDR3 nucleotide sequence: TGTGCCAGCAGCTCCCTAGCGGGAGGTTTCGATGAGCAGTTCTTC. It is translated as CASSSLAGGFDEQFF.

This chain joins TRBV28 and TRBJ1-1; TRBD1 is a possible D gene (5 bases). Trimming stripped 6 bases from V and 4 bases from J, with 18 bases between. The CDR3 extends over 15 amino acids. CDR1 and CDR2 (germline): MDHEN, SYDVKM. CDR3 DNA sequence: TGTGCCAGCAGCTCCCTTCCGCAGGGTGGCACTGAAGCTTTCTTT. Its protein is CASSSLPQGGTEAFF.

The chain couples TRBV6-5 to TRBJ2-3, with D maybe TRBD2 (6 bases). Deletions cut 2 bases from V and 5 bases from J, with 11 bases between. In germline, CDR1 is MNHEY, CDR2 SVGAGI. The CDR3 length is 14 residues. The CDR3 region is CASSYGLGGDTQYF. The CDR3 DNA reads as TGTGCCAGCAGTTACGGATTGGGGGGAGATACGCAGTATTTT.

The chain couples TRBV9 to TRBJ1-1; 8 bases fit TRBD1. With V trimmed by 4 bases and J by 3 bases, 14 bases remained unmatched. The germline CDR1 and CDR2 sequences are SGDLS and YYNGEE. The CDR3 has 17 residues. CDR3 DNA sequence: TGTGCCAGCAGCTTTGGACAGGGAGGGAGGTTGGACACTGAAGCTTTCTTT. This gives the protein CASSFGQGGRLDTEAFF.

In this sample, this clone turned up once. The CDR3 sequence is CASSRPGRTGGTEAFF. The DNA for the CDR3 is TGTGCCAGCAGCCGCCCAGGTAGGACAGGGGGCACTGAAGCTTTCTTT. The chain combines TRBV9 with TRBJ1-1; 10 bases match TRBD1. J lost 4 bases, V lost 4 bases, and 10 bases had no gene match. This CDR3 region has 16 residues. The germline V gene has CDR1 SGDLS and CDR2 YYNGEE.